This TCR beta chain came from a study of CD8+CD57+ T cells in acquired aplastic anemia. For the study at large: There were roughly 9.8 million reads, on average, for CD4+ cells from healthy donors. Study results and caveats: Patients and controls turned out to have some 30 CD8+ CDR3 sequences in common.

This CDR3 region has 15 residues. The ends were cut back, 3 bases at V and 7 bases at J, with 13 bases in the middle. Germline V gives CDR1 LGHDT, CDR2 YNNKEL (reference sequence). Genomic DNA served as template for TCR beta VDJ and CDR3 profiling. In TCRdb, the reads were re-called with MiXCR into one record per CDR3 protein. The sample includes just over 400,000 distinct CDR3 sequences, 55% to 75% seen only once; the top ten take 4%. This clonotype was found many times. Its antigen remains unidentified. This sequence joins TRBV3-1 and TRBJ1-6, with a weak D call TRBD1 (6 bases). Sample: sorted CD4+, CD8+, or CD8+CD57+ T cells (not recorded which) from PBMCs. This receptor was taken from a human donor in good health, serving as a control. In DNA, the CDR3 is TGTGCCAGCAGCCAGGACAGCCTAGAGAATTCACCCCTCCACTTT. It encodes CASSQDSLENSPLHF.